The 26 T cell receptor beta chains below were found in one sample sequenced in a study of cytomegalovirus exposure and HLA in healthy donors. This PCR relied on a set of 60 Vbeta primers and 13 Jbeta primers. The repertoire was sequenced with immunoSEQ multiplex PCR; TCRdb's copy has only in-frame clones and lacks some. The data show approximately 200,000 clones, with 82% seen just once and roughly 0.097% held by the top ten. Sequenced: PBMCs. These receptor sequences come from a boy younger than 10 in good health and CMV-seronegative.

This rearrangement joins TRBV10-3 to TRBJ2-1; 10 positions match TRBD2. J was trimmed by 10 bases and V by 6 bases; bases with no gene match: 9. The CDR3 extends over 14 amino acids. Germline assignment: CDR1 ENHRY and CDR2 SYGVKD. CDR3 coding DNA: TGTGCCATCAGGGACAGCGGGGGGGCTTTGGAGCAGTTCTTC. The encoded protein is CAIRDSGGALEQFF.

The rearrangement links TRBV6-4 to TRBJ2-5, with no clear D. The assigned J gene may be wrong: the sequence end matches TRBJ2-7 better. CDR1 MRHNA and CDR2 SNTAGT come from the germline V gene. CDR3 size: 15 residues. For the CDR3, the DNA is TGTGCCAGCAGTGACTCAAAGACAACGGTATACGAGCAGTACTTC. This translates into CASSDSKTTVYEQYF.

V usage is TRBV4-1 and J usage is TRBJ1-1; D is possibly TRBD1 (5 bases). This CDR3 region has 16 residues. Trimming shortened V by 4 bases and J by 5 bases, and 20 bases separated the two germline ends. Looked up from germline, CDR1 is MGHRA and CDR2 is YSYEKL. The chain's CDR3 is CASSRSPSGGETEAFF. The CDR3 DNA sequence: TGCGCCAGCAGCCGATCGCCCTCCGGGGGTGAGACTGAAGCTTTCTTT.

V is TRBV27 and J is TRBJ1-2; 10 nucleotides line up with TRBD1. The germline gives CDR1 MNHEY, CDR2 SMNVEV (reference sequence). After removal of 5 bases from V and 8 bases from J, the junction contained 11 bases not matched to a gene. The CDR3 is 15 amino acids. The CDR3 bases are TGTGCCAGCAGTCCATGGTTAGGGACAGGGGAAGGCTACACCTTC. Amino acid sequence: CASSPWLGTGEGYTF.

This clone has only a few counts. The rearrangement uses TRBV11-2 and TRBJ2-6; 11 positions match TRBD1. CDR3 length: 18 residues. Unmatched junction bases numbered 5, after V lost 1 base and J lost 3 bases. Germline V gives CDR1 SGHAT, CDR2 FQNNGV. CDR3 in DNA: TGTGCCAGCAGCTTAGGGCGGACAGGGGGCAGTGGGGCCAACGTCCTGACTTTC. Protein sequence: CASSLGRTGGSGANVLTF.

The J gene is TRBJ1-5, the V gene TRBV5-6, with no clear D. The CDR3 contains 12 residues. Germline lookup yields CDR1 SGHDT and CDR2 YYEEEE. Trimming stripped 0 bases from V and 6 bases from J, with 4 bases between. CDR3 amino acids: CASSLAGQPQHF. In nucleotides, the CDR3 is TGTGCCAGCAGCTTGGCGGGTCAGCCCCAGCATTTT.

This clone was found a few times. Compared with germline, one end of the junction differs, possibly owing to a read error. This chain uses TRBV11-2 with TRBJ2-5; tentative D call: TRBD2 (5 bases). This CDR3 has 13 amino acids. From germline, CDR1 is SGHAT and CDR2 FQNNGV. CDR3 protein: CASSRRPQGTQYF. The CDR3 DNA reads as TGTGCCAGCAGCCGGAGGCCCCAAGGGACCCAGTACTTC.

This clone was recorded a few times. The J gene is TRBJ1-1, the V gene TRBV5-4; TRBD1 matches at 7 bases. The CDR3 is made up of 13 amino acids. V dropped 7 bases and J dropped 5; count of bases not matched to a gene: 8. The germline V gene encodes CDR1 SGHNT and CDR2 YYREEE (reference sequence). CDR3 in DNA: TGTGCCAGCCACGGATCAGGGGGGACTGAAGCTTTCTTT. Translation: CASHGSGGTEAFF.

The rearrangement uses TRBV15 and TRBJ2-4, with 8 bases aligning to TRBD2. The ends lost 4 bases at V and 2 bases at J; junction bases unmatched: 10. This CDR3 has 17 residues. The germline CDR1 and CDR2 sequences are LNHNV and YYDKDF (reference sequence). The CDR3 sequence is CATSTPGLASTKNIQYF. The CDR3 DNA follows: TGTGCCACCAGCACCCCAGGACTAGCCTCGACCAAAAACATTCAGTACTTC.

The chain is built from TRBV11-1 and TRBJ2-7; unclear D gene. The V end lost 10 bases, the J end lost 0 bases, and 13 bases lay between the germline ends. CDR1 and CDR2 from the germline V gene are SGHAT and FQDESV (reference sequence). The CDR3 runs 13 residues. CDR3 protein: CATQSRSSYEQYF. The CDR3 DNA follows: TGTGCCACCCAATCTAGGAGCTCCTACGAGCAGTACTTC.

The genes are TRBV11-2 and TRBJ2-7, with TRBD2 identical over 8 bases. The trim removed 0 bases at V and 3 bases at J, leaving 13 bases unmatched. The CDR3 length is 18 residues. CDR1 SGHAT and CDR2 FQNNGV come from the germline V gene. The CDR3 DNA follows: TGTGCCAGCAGCTTAGATCCCCAGCGGGGGCCTCAGGGCTACGAGCAGTACTTC. Protein sequence: CASSLDPQRGPQGYEQYF.

V gene TRBV15 combines with J gene TRBJ2-1; 7 nucleotides align to TRBD1. Trimming took 8 bases from V and 1 from J; bases not matched to a gene: 8. From germline, CDR1 is LNHNV and CDR2 YYDKDF (reference sequence). The CDR3 contains 15 residues. The CDR3 nucleotides are TGTGCCACCCAAAGGGGACAGTCTTCCTACAATGAGCAGTTCTTC. The encoded protein is CATQRGQSSYNEQFF.

This clone was seen just once. The V call is TRBV30, the J call TRBJ1-1; D might be TRBD1 (5 bases). Germline CDR1 is GTSNPN and CDR2 is SVGIG (reference sequence). Deletions cut 6 bases from V and 5 bases from J, with 25 bases between. This CDR3 is built from 16 residues. This chain's CDR3 is CACLAGPGMGWTEAFF. In DNA, the CDR3 is TGTGCCTGCCTCGCGGGACCAGGGATGGGGTGGACTGAAGCTTTCTTT.

The J gene is TRBJ2-2, the V gene TRBV10-3; D remains unclear. This CDR3 is 14 amino acids long. V lost 3 bases and J lost 3, with 8 bases in between. Per the germline V gene, CDR1 is ENHRY and CDR2 is SYGVKD. CDR3 bases: TGTGCCATCAGTGACACTCCCTACACCGGGGAGCTGTTTTTT. It translates to CAISDTPYTGELFF.

In its sample, this clone was seen once. Other DNA sequences in this sample translate to the same CDR3. CDR3 DNA sequence: TGTGCCAGTAGTATTACAGGGGCTCTCTATGGCTACACCTTC. Protein: CASSITGALYGYTF. The chain links TRBV19 to TRBJ1-2; 7 bases are a match to TRBD1. Losses at the gene ends were 3 bases for V and 4 bases for J; bases not matched to a gene: 5. Germline V lookup: CDR1 LNHDA, CDR2 SQIVND (reference sequence). The CDR3 sequence is 14 residues long.

The V gene is TRBV7-2, the J gene TRBJ1-4, with a weak D call TRBD1 (6 bases). The CDR3 is made up of 15 amino acids. In germline, CDR1 is SGHTA, CDR2 FQGNSA. V lost 4 bases, J lost 7 bases, and 16 bases lay in between. CDR3: CASSSTGGQGEKLFF. The CDR3 DNA is TGTGCCAGCAGCTCGACCGGGGGGCAGGGTGAAAAACTGTTTTTT. The whole variable domain, remainder taken from reference TRBV7-2 and TRBJ1-4, is GAGVSQSPSNKVTEKGKDVELRCDPISGHTALYWYRQSLGQGLEFLIYFQGNSAPDKSGLPSDRFSAERTGGSVSTLTIQRTQQEDSAVYLCASSSTGGQGEKLFFGSGTQLSVL.

The chain joins TRBV5-6 to TRBJ2-3; 7 bases fit TRBD1. The CDR3 is 13 residues long. V lost 5 bases and J lost 4; bases outside the gene matches: 4. Germline CDR1 SGHDT, CDR2 YYEEEE. The CDR3 sequence: CASSRGPADTQYF. The CDR3 nucleotides read TGTGCCAGCAGTAGGGGGCCGGCAGATACGCAGTATTTT.

The chain recombines TRBV7-2 with TRBJ1-5, with 7 bases aligning to TRBD1. CDR1 is SGHTA and CDR2 is FQGNSA in the germline V gene. The V and J ends lost 3 bases and 5 bases, in that order; junction bases with no gene match: 7. The CDR3 is 15 residues long. The CDR3 loop reads CASSFRQGLYQPQHF. CDR3 nucleotide sequence: TGTGCCAGCAGCTTTAGACAGGGCCTATATCAGCCCCAGCATTTT.

The chain employs TRBV6-6 and TRBJ1-2; D unclear. This CDR3 comprises 14 residues. Germline V lookup: CDR1 MNHNY, CDR2 SVGAGI (reference sequence). V lost 2 bases and J lost 0, with 7 bases in between. The CDR3 here is CASSYPAANYGYTF. CDR3 DNA: TGTGCCAGCAGTTACCCGGCGGCTAACTATGGCTACACCTTC.

The rearrangement joins TRBV4-3 to TRBJ2-7; TRBD2 aligns across 14 bases. V gave up 0 bases and J gave up 0 bases; unmatched junction bases: 4. Germline V gene sequence: CDR1 LGHNA, CDR2 YSLEER. This CDR3 comprises 18 residues. CDR3 loop: CASSQDLGLAGDSYEQYF. The DNA of the CDR3 is TGCGCCAGCAGCCAAGATTTGGGACTAGCGGGGGACTCCTACGAGCAGTACTTC.

In the case of this clone: Other nucleotide sequences from this sample produce the same CDR3. This chain joins TRBV9 and TRBJ2-1, with 11 bases identical to TRBD2. The CDR3 loop spans 15 amino acids. Trimming cost V 2 bases and J 3 bases; bases outside gene matches: 1. Looked up from germline, CDR1 is SGDLS and CDR2 is YYNGEE. The chain's CDR3 is CASSVTSGGYNEQFF. In DNA, the CDR3 is TGTGCCAGCAGCGTCACTAGCGGGGGCTACAATGAGCAGTTCTTC.

The rearrangement joins TRBV7-9 to TRBJ1-2, with TRBD1 matching 8 bases. Germline lookup yields CDR1 SEHNR and CDR2 FQNEAQ (reference sequence). The CDR3 covers 15 residues. J gave up 8 bases and V 3 bases, and 11 bases lay outside the gene matches. Here the CDR3 reads CASSFPSQGAEGYTF. The CDR3, as DNA: TGTGCCAGCAGCTTCCCCTCGCAGGGGGCGGAGGGCTACACCTTC.

J is TRBJ2-1 and V is TRBV5-4; 13 nucleotides align to TRBD2. V shed 3 bases, J shed 9 bases, and the junction held 6 bases outside the gene matches. Germline assignment: CDR1 SGHNT and CDR2 YYREEE (reference sequence). The CDR3 runs to 15 residues. CDR3: CASSSLAGGLVEQFF. In DNA form, the CDR3 reads TGTGCCAGCAGCTCACTAGCGGGGGGGCTGGTTGAGCAGTTCTTC.

V gene TRBV10-3 combines with J gene TRBJ2-3; D might be TRBD2 (7 bases). CDR1 is ENHRY, CDR2 SYGVKD, per germline. The CDR3 loop spans 20 amino acids. Deletions cut 0 bases from V and 7 bases from J, with 29 bases between. This CDR3 is CAISESGPHGGHLRSNTQYF. Here the CDR3 DNA reads TGTGCCATCAGTGAGTCGGGCCCCCACGGGGGGCACCTACGTTCGAATACGCAGTATTTT.

The rearrangement links TRBV7-2 to TRBJ2-3, with no clear D. The CDR3 totals 14 residues. The V and J ends lost 2 bases and 1 base respectively, with 7 bases between them. Per germline, CDR1 SGHTA and CDR2 FQGNSA. CDR3 residues: CASSLISGTDTQYF. Written as DNA, the CDR3 is TGTGCCAGCAGCTTAATTTCTGGCACAGATACGCAGTATTTT.

This clone has only one observation. The chain employs TRBV7-2 and TRBJ1-6, with D possibly TRBD1 on 5 matching bases. Per germline, CDR1 SGHTA and CDR2 FQGNSA. Trimming removed 1 base at V and 10 bases at J, with 11 bases between. The CDR3 runs to 14 residues. CDR3 sequence: CASSLGTGESPLHF. DNA for the CDR3: TGTGCCAGCAGCTTAGGAACGGGGGAATCACCCCTCCACTTT.